The clone carrying this T cell receptor beta chain came up a few times. The CDR3 sequence is 16 residues long. With V trimmed by 2 bases and J by 2 bases, 7 bases remained unmatched. Germline CDR1 SGHTA, CDR2 FQGTGA. This sample is part of a study of T-cell reconstitution after alpha-beta-depleted transplantation in children. For TCRbeta, the library was prepared with unique molecular identifiers. TCRdb re-derived calls from the PCR reads in MiXCR, one entry per CDR3 protein. The sample contains about 610,000 distinct CDR3 sequences, about 10% of which appear only once. The material sequenced was PBMCs from the stem cell graft donor, taken from the stem cell graft. The clonotype was recovered from a human donor who donated a stem cell graft to a child with acute myeloid leukemia. This chain joins TRBV7-3 and TRBJ2-3; 7 nucleotides agree with TRBD2. The CDR3 protein is CASSLGAGAITDTQYF. CDR3 sequence (DNA): TGTGCCAGCAGCTTAGGGGCGGGAGCCATCACAGATACGCAGTATTTT.